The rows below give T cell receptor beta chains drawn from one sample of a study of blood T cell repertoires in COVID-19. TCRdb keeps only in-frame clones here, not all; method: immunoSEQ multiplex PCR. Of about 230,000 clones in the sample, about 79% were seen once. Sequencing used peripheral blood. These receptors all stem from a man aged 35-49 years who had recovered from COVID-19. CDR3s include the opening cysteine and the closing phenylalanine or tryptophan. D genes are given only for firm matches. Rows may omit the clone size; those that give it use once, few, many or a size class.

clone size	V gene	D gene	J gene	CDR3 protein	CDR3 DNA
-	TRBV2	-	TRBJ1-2	CASSETGGRGYGYTF	TGTGCCAGCAGTGAAACGGGGGGAAGGGGCTATGGCTACACCTTC
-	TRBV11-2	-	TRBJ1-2	CASSLDSGGVGYGYTF	TGTGCCAGCAGCTTAGATAGTGGCGGGGTTGGGTATGGCTACACCTTC
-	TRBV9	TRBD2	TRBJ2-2	CASSGRGGIIGELFF	TGTGCCAGCAGCGGGCGCGGGGGAATCATCGGGGAGCTGTTTTTT
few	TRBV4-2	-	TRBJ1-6	CASSQDLGAGEALHF	TGTGCCAGCAGCCAAGATCTAGGGGCGGGGGAGGCCCTCCACTTT
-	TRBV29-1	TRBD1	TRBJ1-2	CSVAGTVVYGYTF	TGCAGCGTTGCCGGGACAGTTGTCTATGGCTACACCTTC
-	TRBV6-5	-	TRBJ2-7	CASWVRAGSPYEQYF	TGTGCCAGCTGGGTGAGGGCGGGAAGCCCCTACGAGCAGTACTTC
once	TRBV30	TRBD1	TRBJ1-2	CAWVSSPGQGNGYTF	TGTGCCTGGGTCTCCAGTCCGGGACAGGGCAATGGCTACACCTTC
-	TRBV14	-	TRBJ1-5	CASSPPGSNQPQHF	TGTGCCAGCAGTCCCCCAGGGTCCAATCAGCCCCAGCATTTT
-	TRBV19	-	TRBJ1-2	CASSGGELNYGYTF	TGTGCCAGTAGTGGCGGGGAACTTAACTATGGCTACACCTTC
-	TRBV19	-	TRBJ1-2	CASEVSARGLYGYTF	TGTGCCAGTGAAGTATCGGCCAGGGGCCTCTATGGCTACACCTTC
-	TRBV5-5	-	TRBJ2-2	CASSLDENPGELFF	TGTGCCAGCAGCTTGGATGAGAACCCCGGGGAGCTGTTTTTT
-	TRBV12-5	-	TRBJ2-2	CASGLNTGELFF	TGTGCTAGTGGTCTGAACACCGGGGAGCTGTTTTTT
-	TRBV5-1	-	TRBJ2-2	CASSLETQGNTGELFF	TGCGCCAGCAGCTTGGAGACGCAGGGCAACACCGGGGAGCTGTTTTTT
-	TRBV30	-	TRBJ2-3	CAWSVPGLPYTQYF	TGTGCCTGGAGTGTACCGGGACTCCCTTATACGCAGTATTTT
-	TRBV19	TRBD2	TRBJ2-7	CASSIAGTSSEQYF	TGTGCCAGTAGTATAGCCGGGACTAGTAGCGAGCAGTACTTC
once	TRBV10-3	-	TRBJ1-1	CAISTREYTEAFF	TGTGCCATCAGCACTAGAGAGTACACTGAAGCTTTCTTT
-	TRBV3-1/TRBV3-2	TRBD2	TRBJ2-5	CASLTGGLASETQYF	TGTGCCAGCCTAACGGGGGGACTAGCGAGTGAGACCCAGTACTTC
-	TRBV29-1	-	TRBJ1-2	CSVEDWAGDGYTF	TGCAGCGTTGAAGATTGGGCAGGGGATGGCTACACCTTC
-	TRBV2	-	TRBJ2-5	CASSVSGWGETQYF	TGTGCCAGCAGTGTTTCGGGATGGGGAGAGACCCAGTACTTC
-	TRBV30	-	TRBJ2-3	CAWSRDTPTDTQYF	TGTGCCTGGAGTCGGGACACCCCCACAGATACGCAGTATTTT
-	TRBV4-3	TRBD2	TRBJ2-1	CASQREAIYNEQFF	TGCGCCAGCCAACGGGAGGCGATCTACAATGAGCAGTTCTTC
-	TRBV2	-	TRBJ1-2	CASRAFYGYTF	TGTGCCAGCAGAGCGTTTTATGGCTACACCTTC
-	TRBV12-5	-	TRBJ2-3	CASGPMYRTDTQYF	TGTGCTAGTGGCCCCATGTATCGGACAGATACGCAGTATTTT
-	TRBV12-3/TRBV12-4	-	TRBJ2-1	CDRGRSSYNEQFF	TGTGACCGAGGAAGGAGCTCCTACAATGAGCAGTTCTTC
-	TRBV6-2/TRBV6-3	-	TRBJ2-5	CASSFTVNQETQYF	TGTGCCAGCAGTTTCACAGTAAACCAAGAGACCCAGTACTTC
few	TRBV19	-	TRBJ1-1	CASRTTARGNTEAFF	TGTGCCAGTAGAACGACCGCGCGGGGGAACACTGAAGCTTTCTTT
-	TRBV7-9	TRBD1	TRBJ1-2	CASSLALSGGYGYTF	TGTGCCAGCAGCTTAGCGCTTTCAGGGGGCTATGGCTACACCTTC
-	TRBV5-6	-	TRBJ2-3	CASSNPWLDTQYF	TGTGCCAGCAGCAACCCTTGGCTAGATACGCAGTATTTT
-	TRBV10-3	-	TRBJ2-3	CAISDSRRADTQYF	TGTGCCATCAGTGACTCGCGCCGTGCAGATACGCAGTATTTT
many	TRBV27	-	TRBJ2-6	CASGVGGALVGANVLTF	TGTGCCAGTGGGGTCGGAGGTGCATTAGTAGGGGCCAACGTCCTGACTTTC
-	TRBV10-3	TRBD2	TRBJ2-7	CAISEWTSGGDYEQYF	TGTGCCATCAGTGAGTGGACTAGCGGGGGGGATTACGAGCAGTACTTC
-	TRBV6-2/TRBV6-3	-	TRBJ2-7	CASSHRVGYEQYF	TGTGCCAGCAGTCACAGGGTTGGTTACGAGCAGTACTTC
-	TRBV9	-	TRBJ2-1	CASSVEFGEQFF	TGTGCCAGCAGCGTAGAATTCGGTGAGCAGTTCTTC
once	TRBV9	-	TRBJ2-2	CASSYNSGVTGELFF	TGTGCCAGCAGCTATAATTCCGGGGTGACCGGGGAGCTGTTTTTT
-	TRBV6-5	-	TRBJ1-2	CASRSGQSNYGYTF	TGTGCCAGCAGGTCTGGACAGTCGAACTATGGCTACACCTTC
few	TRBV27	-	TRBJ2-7	CASSFQGMPAYEQYF	TGTGCCAGCAGTTTTCAGGGTATGCCCGCCTACGAGCAGTACTTC
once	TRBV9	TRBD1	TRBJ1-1	CASSVEGQGAEAFF	TGTGCCAGCAGCGTAGAGGGACAGGGGGCTGAAGCTTTCTTT
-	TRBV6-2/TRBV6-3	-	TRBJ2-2	CASSSADTGELFF	TGTGCCAGCAGTTCTGCGGACACCGGGGAGCTGTTTTTT
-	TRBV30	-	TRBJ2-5	CAWSRSRGSQETQYF	TGTGCCTGGAGTAGATCCAGGGGAAGTCAAGAGACCCAGTACTTC
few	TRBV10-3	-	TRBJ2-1	CAISEGQSYNEQFF	TGTGCCATCAGTGAGGGACAGAGCTACAATGAGCAGTTCTTC
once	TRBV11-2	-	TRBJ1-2	CASSFTTAGLNYGYTF	TGTGCCAGCAGCTTCACTACGGCGGGGCTTAACTATGGCTACACCTTC
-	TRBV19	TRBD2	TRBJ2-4	CASSPKASGGRNIQYF	TGTGCCAGTAGCCCTAAGGCTAGCGGGGGAAGGAACATTCAGTACTTC
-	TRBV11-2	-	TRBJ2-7	CASSLKGTGVEQYF	TGTGCCAGCAGCTTGAAGGGTACAGGCGTCGAGCAGTACTTC
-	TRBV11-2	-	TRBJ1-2	CASSREDYGYTF	TGTGCCAGCAGCCGGGAAGACTATGGCTACACCTTC
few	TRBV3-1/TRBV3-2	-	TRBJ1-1	CASSPGRVGTEAFF	TGTGCCAGCAGCCCGGGCAGGGTGGGTACTGAAGCTTTCTTT
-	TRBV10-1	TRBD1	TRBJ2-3	CASRAWTGGRGVVRDTQYF	TGCGCCAGCAGGGCATGGACAGGGGGAAGAGGGGTAGTGAGAGATACGCAGTATTTT
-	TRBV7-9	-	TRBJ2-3	CASSLGGGAQDTQYF	TGTGCCAGCAGCTTGGGAGGGGGGGCCCAAGATACGCAGTATTTT
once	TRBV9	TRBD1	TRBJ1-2	CASSPGTVVGYTF	TGTGCCAGCAGCCCCGGGACAGTAGTTGGCTACACCTTC
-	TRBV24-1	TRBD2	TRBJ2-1	CATSDPGTSGYNEQFF	TGTGCCACCAGTGATCCCGGGACTAGCGGTTACAATGAGCAGTTCTTC
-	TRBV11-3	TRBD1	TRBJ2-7	CASAGTAAYEQYF	TGTGCCAGCGCCGGGACAGCGGCCTACGAGCAGTACTTC
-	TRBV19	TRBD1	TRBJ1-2	CATRDREGYGYTF	TGTGCCACTAGGGACAGGGAAGGCTATGGCTACACCTTC
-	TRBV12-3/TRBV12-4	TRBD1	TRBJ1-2	CASSRTGVPGYTF	TGTGCCAGCAGTAGGACAGGGGTTCCTGGCTACACCTTC
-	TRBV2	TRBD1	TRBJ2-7	CASSGQGGYEQYF	TGTGCCAGCAGTGGACAGGGGGGCTACGAGCAGTACTTC
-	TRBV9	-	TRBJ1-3	CASSPSAEDTIYF	TGTGCCAGCAGCCCCTCCGCGGAGGACACCATATATTTT
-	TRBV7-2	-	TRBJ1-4	CASSTTGVNEKLFF	TGTGCCAGCAGCACGACAGGAGTTAATGAAAAACTGTTTTTT
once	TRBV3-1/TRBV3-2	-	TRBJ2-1	CASSQAGSQFF	TGTGCCAGCAGCCAAGCGGGGTCGCAGTTCTTC
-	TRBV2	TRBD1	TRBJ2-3	CASSEGTGRADTQYF	TGTGCCAGCAGTGAGGGGACAGGGAGGGCAGATACGCAGTATTTT
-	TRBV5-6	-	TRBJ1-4	CASSLDEEKLFF	TGTGCCAGCAGCTTGGACGAGGAAAAACTGTTTTTT
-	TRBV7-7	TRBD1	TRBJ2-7	CASSPDPTGFYEQYF	TGTGCTAGCAGCCCAGACCCGACAGGGTTCTACGAGCAGTACTTC
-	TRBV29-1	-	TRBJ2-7	CSVEGGRGVDEQYF	TGCAGCGTTGAGGGGGGTCGGGGAGTCGACGAGCAGTACTTC